The next 15 T cell receptor beta chains were all read from a single sample in a study of cytomegalovirus exposure and HLA in healthy donors. The assay was immunoSEQ multiplex PCR, and TCRdb's table has in-frame clones only and misses some. The sample gives about 150,000 clones, about 95% of which show up once; approximately 2% is in the top ten. The sequencing sample was made of PBMCs. The receptors were gathered from a man younger than 30 in good health and CMV-seropositive.

The chain carries TRBV28 and TRBJ2-5, with a tentative D call TRBD2 (6 bases). The length of the CDR3 is 12 residues. The V end was cut by 7 bases, the J end by 5 bases, with 11 bases between. The germline CDR1 and CDR2 sequences are MDHEN and SYDVKM. The CDR3 region is CASNQAGETQYF. The DNA of the CDR3 is TGTGCCAGCAATCAGGCGGGGGAGACCCAGTACTTC.

The rearrangement uses TRBV6-6 and TRBJ2-1; D may be TRBD1 (6 bases). CDR1 and CDR2 from the germline V gene are MNHNY and SVGAGI (reference sequence). This CDR3 spans 12 amino acids. Trimming left V 9 bases short and J 6 bases short, with 12 bases between. CDR3 sequence reads: CASIVRGNEQFF. In DNA, the CDR3 is TGTGCCAGTATTGTCAGGGGCAATGAGCAGTTCTTC.

This clone was detected once. Here the CDR3 reads CASSGRLAAQETQYF. The CDR3 bases are TGTGCCAGCAGCGGCCGACTAGCGGCACAAGAGACCCAGTACTTC. The chain recombines TRBV13 with TRBJ2-5, with 9 nucleotides matching TRBD2. Trimming at V came to 5 bases and at J to 2 bases, leaving 6 bases not matched to a gene. Germline V gene sequence: CDR1 PRHDT, CDR2 FYEKMQ (reference sequence). CDR3 size: 15 residues.

The gene calls are TRBV10-3 and TRBJ1-1; 8 bases line up with TRBD1. V lost 0 bases, J lost 5 bases, and 14 bases stayed unmatched. This CDR3 has 18 residues. Germline CDR1 reads ENHRY; CDR2 reads SYGVKD. CDR3 in DNA: TGTGCCATCAGTGAGTCGGCAGGGGGCTCGACGGGCGGAACTGAAGCTTTCTTT. This gives the protein CAISESAGGSTGGTEAFF.

The chain is built from TRBV7-2 and TRBJ2-2; 9 nucleotides match TRBD2. The CDR3 runs 14 residues. The ends lost 4 bases at V and 6 bases at J; junction bases unmatched: 3. Germline CDR1 SGHTA, CDR2 FQGNSA. In DNA form, the CDR3 reads TGTGCCAGCAGCTCGGGACTAGCTCCCGGGGAGCTGTTTTTT. Protein product: CASSSGLAPGELFF.

The chain couples TRBV5-1 to TRBJ2-2; D gene ambiguous. Germline CDR1 SGHRS, CDR2 YFSETQ. This CDR3 has 15 residues. V shed 0 bases and J shed 2 bases, with 8 bases lying between them. The CDR3 sequence: CASSLGDFNTGELFF. The CDR3 DNA reads TGCGCCAGCAGCTTGGGTGACTTTAACACCGGGGAGCTGTTTTTT.

J is TRBJ2-1 and V is TRBV19, with a weak D call TRBD2 (5 bases). The V end lost 7 bases, the J end lost 7 bases, and 8 bases lay between the germline ends. The CDR3 has 11 residues. Germline V gene sequence: CDR1 LNHDA, CDR2 SQIVND (reference sequence). The CDR3 loop reads CASKRGNEQFF. The CDR3 coding sequence is TGTGCCAGTAAACGGGGAAATGAGCAGTTCTTC.

The chain couples TRBV28 to TRBJ2-7; D not certain. CDR1 and CDR2 from the germline V gene are MDHEN and SYDVKM. The ends were cut back, 2 bases at V and 0 bases at J, with 8 bases in the middle. The CDR3 consists of 14 residues. The CDR3 DNA is TGTGCCAGCAGTTTAGGTGACACCTCCTACGAGCAGTACTTC. Its translation: CASSLGDTSYEQYF.

About this clone itself: The junction and the germline gene differ at one end; a read error may be behind it. This chain joins TRBV2 and TRBJ2-7; 9 nucleotides match TRBD1. The CDR3 consists of 12 residues. Germline CDR1 is SNHLY and CDR2 is FYNNEI. CDR3 in DNA: TGTGCCAGCAGCGCCCTACAGGGGGCAAAGCGCTTC. Its protein product is CASSALQGAKRF. Based on the CDR3 plus reference TRBV2 and TRBJ2-7, the full variable domain is EPEVTQTPSHQVTQMGQEVILRCVPISNHLYFYWYRQILGQKVEFLVSFYNNEISEKSEIFDDQFSVERPDGSNFTLKIRSTKLEDSAMYFCASSALQGAKRFGPGTRLTVT.

The chain joins TRBV29-1 to TRBJ2-5; maybe TRBD2 (6 bases). The CDR3 runs 13 residues. Looked up from germline, CDR1 is SQVTM and CDR2 is ANQGSEA. The V end was cut by 1 base, the J end by 4 bases, with 10 bases between. The CDR3: CSVEGTTVETQYF. The CDR3 region has the DNA TGCAGCGTTGAAGGGACTACCGTAGAGACCCAGTACTTC.

The V and J genes are TRBV11-1 and TRBJ2-6; D call uncertain. Germline values: CDR1 SGHAT, CDR2 FQDESV (reference sequence). This CDR3 comprises 15 residues. Trimming shortened V by 5 bases and J by 3 bases, and 11 bases separated the two germline ends. The CDR3 reads CASSPPSFGANVLTF. CDR3 coding DNA: TGTGCCAGCAGCCCCCCTTCGTTTGGGGCCAACGTCCTGACTTTC.

V usage is TRBV4-2 and J usage is TRBJ1-4; tentative D call: TRBD1 (5 bases). V was shortened by 3 bases and J by 8 bases, with 19 bases between the two germline ends. This CDR3 comprises 16 residues. Germline lookup yields CDR1 LGHNA and CDR2 YNFKEQ. The CDR3: CASSQPQGTGTEKLFF. The DNA for the CDR3 is TGTGCCAGCAGCCAGCCCCAGGGTACGGGTACCGAAAAACTGTTTTTT.

The chain is built from TRBV6-5 and TRBJ2-5; 8 nucleotides match TRBD2. The germline gives CDR1 MNHEY, CDR2 SVGAGI. V lost 4 bases, J lost 5 bases, and 12 bases stayed unmatched. The CDR3 extends over 16 amino acids. CDR3 DNA: TGTGCCAGCAGTTCTATCCGACTAGCGAGAGGGGAGACCCAGTACTTC. Encoded protein: CASSSIRLARGETQYF.

V gene TRBV28 combines with J gene TRBJ2-7, with 7 bases that match TRBD2. With V trimmed by 5 bases and J by 2 bases, 12 bases remained unmatched. This CDR3 is built from 16 residues. Germline V CDR1 and CDR2: MDHEN, SYDVKM. The CDR3 protein is CASSLREALGPYEQYF. The DNA for the CDR3 is TGTGCCAGCAGTCTACGGGAGGCCCTAGGGCCCTACGAGCAGTACTTC.

The rearrangement links TRBV11-3 to TRBJ2-3; D is unresolved. The CDR3 is 15 amino acids. V was trimmed by 5 bases and J by 2 bases, leaving 14 bases between them. Germline V CDR1 and CDR2: SGHNT, YENEEA. Written as DNA, the CDR3 is TGTGCCAGCAGCCCCCCTTTAGAGATCACAGATACGCAGTATTTT. Its protein is CASSPPLEITDTQYF.